This T cell receptor (beta chain) appears in the sequencing data of a study of response to subunit inactivated influenza vaccine (dated by TCRdb to 2017 to 2018). Some background on the complete study: To follow how T cells responded to a trivalent subunit inactivated influenza vaccine, the researchers relied on deep quantitative profiling of the T cell receptor repertoire. Results the study describes overall, beyond this receptor: The authors proposed that each seasonal influenza vaccination may bring in only a limited number of new T cells.

Explained via the paper, the time point label denotes: around 42 days after influenza vaccine administration. In this sample, this clonotype turned up many times. What antigen it recognizes has not been identified. No much larger clone is present one base from it, and per-base qualities are unavailable. V gives up 1 base and J gives up 3 bases, and the segment between their germline ends measures 10 bases. Taken from cysteine to phenylalanine, the CDR3 has 14 residues. Only the CDR3 DNA is retained, 42 bases long and in frame from the first base. To prepare the library, RT-PCR was applied. Sequencing was performed on an Illumina HiSeq 2500. Clones were called with MiXCR by TCRdb after fastp trimmed the public reads at Q25, and only in-frame beta chains were retained. Identical CDR3 proteins give one entry, which carries the most common genes and DNA. The sample table lists over 450,000 distinct CDR3 sequences, 13% of them with a count of one. 10% to 15% of the sample rests with the top ten.

The sequence is built from TRBV12-3 or TRBV12-4 and TRBJ2-7; no D gene is confidently identified. The source material was PBMCs from blood, sampled about 40 days after vaccination. The sequence came from a man between 50 and 59 years old who received an inactivated influenza vaccine. Donor details come from another sample of the same person, matched by shared clones. The bases are TGTGCCAGCAGTTTAGGGACCTTAAACTACGAGCAGTACTTC. Translated, it reads CASSLGTLNYEQYF.